Shown below are 21 T cell receptor beta chains from a single sample sequenced in a study of spatial heterogeneity in lung cancer. Via MiXCR, TCRdb re-called the 5' RACE reads, giving one row per CDR3 protein. The sample has roughly 71,000 distinct CDR3 sequences; roughly 8.9% are singletons. Time point denoted: blood at routine non-recurrence follow-up after resection. The sample was PBMCs, taken at follow-up. These receptors were taken from a female donor with early-stage non-small cell lung cancer.

Ten or more counts support this clonotype. The V call is TRBV10-3, the J call TRBJ2-3; a possible D gene is TRBD2 (6 bases). V was trimmed by 11 bases and J by 1 base, leaving 16 bases between them. Per the germline V gene, CDR1 is ENHRY and CDR2 is SYGVKD. CDR3 length: 14 residues. The CDR3 region is CASRLADGTDTQYF. The CDR3 DNA reads as TGTGCCTCCCGGTTAGCGGACGGCACAGATACGCAGTATTTT.

This clonotype was seen ten or more times. V usage is TRBV18 and J usage is TRBJ2-2, with 11 bases fitting TRBD2. This CDR3 contains 16 residues. V lost 1 base and J lost 4; bases outside the gene matches: 2. The germline CDR1 and CDR2 sequences are KGHSH and LQKENI. DNA for the CDR3: TGTGCCAGCTCACCACGACTAGCGGGAAGCACCGGGGAGCTGTTTTTT. This encodes CASSPRLAGSTGELFF. Combining the CDR3 with reference TRBV18 and TRBJ2-2 gives the whole variable domain NAGVMQNPRHLVRRRGQEARLRCSPMKGHSHVYWYRQLPEEGLKFMVYLQKENIIDESGMPKERFSAEFPKEGPSILRIQQVVRGDSAAYFCASSPRLAGSTGELFFGEGSRLTVL.

The table lists this clonotype with many counts. The chain carries TRBV7-8 and TRBJ2-2, with 7 bases fitting TRBD2. V lost 5 bases to trimming and J lost 6 bases; unmatched junction nucleotides: 6. The length of the CDR3 is 14 residues. Germline V lookup: CDR1 SGHVS, CDR2 FQNEAQ. The CDR3 region has the DNA TGTGCCAGCAGCCGACTAGCAGGGCCCGGGGAGCTGTTTTTT. It specifies CASSRLAGPGELFF.

This clonotype was counted many times. This chain joins TRBV27 and TRBJ1-5; possibly TRBD1 for D (6 bases). Germline V gene data show CDR1 as MNHEY and CDR2 as SMNVEV (reference sequence). V lost 8 bases and J 2 bases, leaving 19 bases between the germline ends. The CDR3 is 16 residues long. The CDR3 here is CASGSLMDRRNQPQHF. The CDR3 nucleotides are TGTGCCAGCGGTAGCCTAATGGACAGACGCAATCAGCCCCAGCATTTT.

This clonotype was found many times. V and J are TRBV28 and TRBJ2-5; D call uncertain. The germline CDR1 and CDR2 sequences are MDHEN and SYDVKM. Trimming pared 6 bases from V and 4 bases from J, leaving 6 bases between. This CDR3 is 11 amino acids long. The CDR3 DNA follows: TGTGCCAGCAGCGGCCCAGAGACCCAGTACTTC. Encoded protein: CASSGPETQYF.

About this clonotype: No conserved phenylalanine or tryptophan ends this CDR3, so it is likely a read error. This chain joins TRBV27 and TRBJ2-1; D remains ambiguous. The CDR3 sequence is 14 residues long. V shed 6 bases and J shed 0 bases, with 9 bases lying between them. Germline values: CDR1 MNHEY, CDR2 SMNVEV (reference sequence). The CDR3 is CASRRRISYNEQFC. The CDR3 bases are TGTGCCAGCAGGAGACGGATCTCCTACAATGAGCAGTTCTGC.

The V call is TRBV6-6, the J call TRBJ2-5; D possibly corresponds to TRBD1 (6 bases). V was trimmed by 4 bases and J by 3 bases, leaving 18 bases between them. The CDR3 is 16 residues long. Germline V gene data show CDR1 as MNHNY and CDR2 as SVGAGI (reference sequence). Written as DNA, the CDR3 is TGTGCCAGCAGTTCCCGGTGGGGGCGTAGTAAAGAGACCCAGTACTTC. It yields the protein CASSSRWGRSKETQYF.

Comments on this clonotype: An end of the junction differs from the germline gene, which may be a read error. This sequence joins TRBV20-1 and TRBJ2-1; D call uncertain. CDR1 and CDR2 from the germline V gene are DFQATT and SNEGSKA (reference sequence). The CDR3 runs to 11 residues. CDR3 DNA sequence: TGCAGTGCCAGAGTTCTGGATGAGCAGTTCTTC. It specifies CSARVLDEQFF.

In this sample, this clonotype turned up many times. V and J are TRBV10-3 and TRBJ1-6; maybe TRBD1 (6 bases). Germline values: CDR1 ENHRY, CDR2 SYGVKD. V shed 0 bases and J shed 9 bases, with 12 bases lying between them. The CDR3 length is 15 residues. This chain's CDR3 is CAISESGTSFSPLHF. In nucleotides, the CDR3 is TGTGCCATCAGTGAGTCAGGGACAAGCTTTTCACCCCTCCACTTT.

This clonotype came up many times. The chain uses TRBV2 and TRBJ2-6; no definite D call. Trimming removed 7 bases from V and 0 bases from J, with 16 bases in between. CDR1 SNHLY and CDR2 FYNNEI come from the germline V gene. The CDR3 sequence is 17 residues long. CDR3 protein: CASILFGSFSGANVLTF. As DNA, the CDR3 is TGTGCCAGCATCCTATTTGGCTCCTTCTCTGGGGCCAACGTCCTGACTTTC.

This clonotype was found many times. This chain links TRBV12-3 or TRBV12-4 with TRBJ1-3; D uncertain. The CDR3 spans 14 residues. V lost 8 bases and J 0 bases, leaving 11 bases between the germline ends. CDR3 coding DNA: TGTGCCAGCTGGACCTATAGCTCTGGAAACACCATATATTTT. Translating it yields CASWTYSSGNTIYF.

At least ten counts were recorded for this clonotype. This chain links TRBV4-1 with TRBJ2-1, with D possibly TRBD1 on 5 matching bases. The V end lost 0 bases, the J end lost 8 bases, and 11 bases lay between the germline ends. The CDR3 contains 14 residues. Per the germline V gene, CDR1 is MGHRA and CDR2 is YSYEKL. The CDR3 DNA is TGCGCCAGCAGCCAAGATGGGGCAGGGTATGAGCAGTTCTTC. Translated: CASSQDGAGYEQFF.

This clonotype was seen at least ten times. The CDR3 is CASSPSPAQETQYF. CDR3 in DNA: TGCGCCAGCAGCCCGTCCCCCGCCCAAGAGACCCAGTACTTC. The rearrangement links TRBV5-1 to TRBJ2-5; no clear D. Trimming took off 4 bases at V and 1 base at J, with 11 bases between the two ends. The germline CDR1 and CDR2 sequences are SGHRS and YFSETQ. This CDR3 comprises 14 residues.

CDR3 amino acids: CASSPEGFREKLFF. DNA of the CDR3: TGTGCCAGCAGCCCAGAAGGATTCCGTGAAAAACTGTTTTTT. The V call is TRBV6-5, the J call TRBJ1-4; D gene unclear. The CDR3 contains 14 residues. Germline V gene data show CDR1 as MNHEY and CDR2 as SVGAGI. With 6 bases removed from V and 7 bases from J, the gap between germline ends came to 15 bases.

This clonotype was found many times. The V call is TRBV5-1, the J call TRBJ2-3; D could derive from TRBD1 or TRBD2 (5 bases each). The CDR3 is 14 residues long. Deletions cut 3 bases from V and 6 bases from J, with 14 bases between. Germline V CDR1 and CDR2: SGHRS, YFSETQ. CDR3 coding DNA: TGCGCCAGCAGCTCGGGGACCCCGGAGGATACGCAGTATTTT. Residues: CASSSGTPEDTQYF.

This clonotype was recorded a few times. The CDR3 DNA reads as TGTGCCAGCAGCATTCGACTAGCGGACAATGAGCAGTTCTTC. Translating it yields CASSIRLADNEQFF. The rearrangement joins TRBV5-4 to TRBJ2-1, with 9 bases identical to TRBD2. This CDR3 has 14 residues. Germline CDR1 is SGHNT and CDR2 is YYREEE (reference sequence). V shed 4 bases and J 5 bases; nucleotides not matched to a gene: 4.

This clonotype was seen only a few times. V and J are TRBV24-1 and TRBJ2-5, with 9 positions matching TRBD2. Trimming cost V 6 bases and J 5 bases; bases outside gene matches: 9. CDR3 length: 15 amino acids. Germline V gives CDR1 KGHDR, CDR2 SFDVKD. The CDR3 bases are TGTGCCACCAGTCCAAGACTAGCGGATATGGAGACCCAGTACTTC. Translated, it gives CATSPRLADMETQYF.

As to this clonotype: With a much larger clone just one base away, this may be a read error. The rearrangement joins TRBV5-1 to TRBJ1-5, with TRBD1 as a possible D gene (5 bases). The CDR3 extends over 14 amino acids. Germline V gene lookup returns CDR1 SGHRS and CDR2 YFSETQ. The V end was cut by 4 bases, the J end by 7 bases, with 15 bases between. The CDR3 protein is CASSPGFSKQPQHF. The CDR3 nucleotides read TGCGCCAGCAGCCCAGGGTTTTCCAAACAGCCCCAGCATTTT.

This clonotype was counted many times. The CDR3 DNA reads as TGCGCCAGCAGCGCGGACGTACCCTTCTCTGGAAACACCATATATTTT. This translates into CASSADVPFSGNTIYF. The chain joins TRBV5-1 to TRBJ1-3; D remains ambiguous. From germline, CDR1 is SGHRS and CDR2 YFSETQ. Trimming took 4 bases from V and 0 from J, leaving 14 bases between them. The CDR3 has 16 residues.

Ten or more counts support this clonotype. The rearrangement uses TRBV15 and TRBJ1-2; 7 bases agree with TRBD1. Germline V gene sequence: CDR1 LNHNV, CDR2 YYDKDF (reference sequence). Germline trimming cut 0 bases from V and 4 bases from J; bases unmatched to any gene: 5. The CDR3 spans 15 residues. The CDR3, as DNA: TGTGCCACCAGCAGAGATCCCGGGACAGCCTATGGCTACACCTTC. Its translation is CATSRDPGTAYGYTF.

This clonotype was counted at least ten times. The rearrangement joins TRBV7-9 to TRBJ2-3, with D perhaps TRBD2 (6 bases). The V gene lost 7 bases and the J gene lost 3 bases, with 11 bases spanning the gap. The CDR3 spans 13 residues. CDR1 is SEHNR and CDR2 is FQNEAQ in the germline V gene (reference sequence). This CDR3 is CASKRLGTDTQYF. DNA for the CDR3: TGTGCCAGCAAACGACTAGGTACAGATACGCAGTATTTT.